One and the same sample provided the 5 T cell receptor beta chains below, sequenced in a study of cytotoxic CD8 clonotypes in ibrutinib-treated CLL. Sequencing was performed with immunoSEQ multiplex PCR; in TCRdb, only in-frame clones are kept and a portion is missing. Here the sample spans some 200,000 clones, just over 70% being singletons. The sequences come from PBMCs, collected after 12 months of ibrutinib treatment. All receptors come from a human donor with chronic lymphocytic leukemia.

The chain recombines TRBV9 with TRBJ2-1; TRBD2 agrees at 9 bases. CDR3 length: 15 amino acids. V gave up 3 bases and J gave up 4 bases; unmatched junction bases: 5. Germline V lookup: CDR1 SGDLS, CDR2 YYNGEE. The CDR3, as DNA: TGTGCCAGCAGCGACAGCGGGAGGAGGTACAATGAGCAGTTCTTC. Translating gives CASSDSGRRYNEQFF. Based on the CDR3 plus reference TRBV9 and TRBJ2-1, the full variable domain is DSGVTQTPKHLITATGQRVTLRCSPRSGDLSVYWYQQSLDQGLQFLIQYYNGEERAKGNILERFSAQQFPDLHSELNLSSLELGDSALYFCASSDSGRRYNEQFFGPGTRLTVL.

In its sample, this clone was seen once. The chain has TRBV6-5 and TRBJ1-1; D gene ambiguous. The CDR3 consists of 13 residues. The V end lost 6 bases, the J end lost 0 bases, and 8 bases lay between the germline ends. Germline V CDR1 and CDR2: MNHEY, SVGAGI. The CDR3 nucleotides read TGTGCCAGCAGGGACGACATGAACACTGAAGCTTTCTTT. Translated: CASRDDMNTEAFF.

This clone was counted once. CDR3 DNA: TGTGCCAGCAGCCAAGAGGTGGGCCCCTTCCTCGGCGACTATGGCTACACCTTC. Its protein product is CASSQEVGPFLGDYGYTF. The gene calls are TRBV14 and TRBJ1-2; D remains ambiguous. Trimming took 0 bases from V and 3 from J, leaving 20 bases between them. Germline CDR1 and CDR2: SGHDN and FVKESK. There are 18 residues in the CDR3. The entire variable domain, with the rest obtained from reference TRBV14 and TRBJ1-2, is as follows: EAGVTQFPSHSVIEKGQTVTLRCDPISGHDNLYWYRRVMGKEIKFLLHFVKESKQDESGMPNNRFLAERTGGTYSTLKVQPAELEDSGVYFCASSQEVGPFLGDYGYTFGSGTRLTVV.

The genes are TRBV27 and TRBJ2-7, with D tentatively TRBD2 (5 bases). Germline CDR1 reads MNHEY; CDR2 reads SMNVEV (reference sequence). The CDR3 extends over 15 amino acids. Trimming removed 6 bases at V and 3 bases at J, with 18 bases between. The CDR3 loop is CASRPWLAVDYEQYF. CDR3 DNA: TGTGCCAGCAGACCGTGGCTAGCAGTAGACTACGAGCAGTACTTC.

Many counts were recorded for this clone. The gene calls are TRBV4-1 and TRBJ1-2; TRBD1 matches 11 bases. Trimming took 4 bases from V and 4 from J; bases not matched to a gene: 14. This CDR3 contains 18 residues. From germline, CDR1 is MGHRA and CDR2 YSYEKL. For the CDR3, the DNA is TGCGCCAGCAGCCGCACCCGGGACAGGGGGAGGAAGGCCTATGGCTACACCTTC. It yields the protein CASSRTRDRGRKAYGYTF.